These T cell receptor beta chains were read from a single sample in a study of blood T cell repertoires in COVID-19. Produced via immunoSEQ multiplex PCR; TCRdb's table is partial and in-frame only. The data show about 58,000 clones, roughly 80% seen once. Sequenced input: peripheral blood. These receptors originate from an elderly man with COVID-19, enrolled during active disease. Each CDR3 is given with its conserved first and last residue. Each record gives: V gene, D gene, J gene, CDR3 protein, CDR3 DNA. D genes are given only for firm matches.

v_call: TRBV5-6
d_call: NA
j_call: TRBJ1-1
cdr3_aa: CASSLEWRDNTEAFF
cdr3_nt: TGTGCCAGCAGCTTGGAATGGAGGGACAACACTGAAGCTTTCTTT

v_call: TRBV25-1
d_call: TRBD1
j_call: TRBJ1-1
cdr3_aa: CASSGQGRTEAFF
cdr3_nt: TGTGCCAGCAGCGGACAGGGGAGGACTGAAGCTTTCTTT

v_call: TRBV29-1
d_call: TRBD1
j_call: TRBJ2-2
cdr3_aa: CSVDPGTGGGGELFF
cdr3_nt: TGCAGCGTTGATCCAGGGACAGGGGGCGGCGGGGAGCTGTTTTTT

v_call: TRBV20-1
d_call: NA
j_call: TRBJ1-3
cdr3_aa: CSASIGGNLNTIYF
cdr3_nt: TGCAGTGCTAGTATTGGAGGGAACCTAAACACCATATATTTT

v_call: TRBV5-1
d_call: NA
j_call: TRBJ1-2
cdr3_aa: CASSQGNYGYTF
cdr3_nt: TGCGCCAGCAGCCAGGGGAACTATGGCTACACCTTC

v_call: TRBV3-1/TRBV3-2
d_call: TRBD1
j_call: TRBJ1-3
cdr3_aa: CASSQDSSKWDSSGNTIYF
cdr3_nt: TGTGCCAGCAGCCAAGATTCCTCAAAGTGGGACAGCTCTGGAAACACCATATATTTT

v_call: TRBV5-1
d_call: TRBD1
j_call: TRBJ2-1
cdr3_aa: CASTQGTGVLNEQFF
cdr3_nt: TGCGCCAGCACCCAGGGGACAGGGGTTCTGAATGAGCAGTTCTTC

v_call: TRBV4-1
d_call: NA
j_call: TRBJ2-1
cdr3_aa: CASSQEEFGYNEQFF
cdr3_nt: TGCGCCAGCAGCCAAGAAGAGTTCGGGTACAATGAGCAGTTCTTC

v_call: TRBV6-2/TRBV6-3
d_call: TRBD2
j_call: TRBJ2-1
cdr3_aa: CASSDRTSGRHGEQFF
cdr3_nt: TGTGCCAGCAGTGACCGGACTAGCGGGAGACATGGTGAGCAGTTCTTC

v_call: TRBV6-6
d_call: NA
j_call: TRBJ1-1
cdr3_aa: CASSYAAGGGTEAFF
cdr3_nt: TGTGCCAGCAGTTACGCCGCCGGGGGGGGCACTGAAGCTTTCTTT

v_call: TRBV19
d_call: TRBD2
j_call: TRBJ2-3
cdr3_aa: CASSRRGEFSGRTDTQYF
cdr3_nt: TGTGCCAGTAGCCGACGGGGAGAATTTAGCGGGAGGACAGATACGCAGTATTTT

v_call: TRBV4-1
d_call: NA
j_call: TRBJ1-4
cdr3_aa: CASSQDRVTNEKLFF
cdr3_nt: TGCGCCAGCAGCCAAGACAGGGTAACTAATGAAAAACTGTTTTTT

v_call: TRBV5-6
d_call: TRBD1
j_call: TRBJ2-7
cdr3_aa: CASSRPGQSYEQYF
cdr3_nt: TGTGCCAGCAGCCGCCCGGGACAGTCCTACGAGCAGTACTTC

v_call: TRBV15
d_call: TRBD1
j_call: TRBJ2-6
cdr3_aa: CATSRGTGGTFAGANVLTF
cdr3_nt: TGTGCCACCAGCAGAGGGACAGGGGGTACCTTCGCCGGGGCCAACGTCCTGACTTTC

v_call: TRBV5-1
d_call: TRBD1
j_call: TRBJ1-2
cdr3_aa: CASSLAAGGGYGYTF
cdr3_nt: TGCGCCAGCAGCTTGGCCGCAGGGGGAGGCTATGGCTACACCTTC